These T cell receptor beta chains were read from a single sample in a study of blood T cell repertoires in COVID-19. The protocol was immunoSEQ multiplex PCR, while the TCRdb copy is restricted to in-frame clones and leaves out a portion. The sample has about 150,000 clones; approximately 85% are singletons. Sequenced material: peripheral blood. The source of these receptors is a man between 60 and 75 years old with COVID-19, enrolled during active disease. Each CDR3 is given with its conserved first and last residue. The order of the fields is V gene, clone size, D gene, J gene, CDR3 DNA, CDR3 protein. The D gene is left open where the match is weak. Clone size appears in some rows only: once, few, many, or a class for an expanded clone.

TRBV11-3	-	-	TRBJ2-1	TGTGCCAGCAGCGGTACAGGAGTGGGCAATGAGCAGTTCTTC	CASSGTGVGNEQFF
TRBV5-6	-	-	TRBJ2-7	TGTGCCAGCAGCTTGCAGGGCGGCTACGAGCAGTACTTC	CASSLQGGYEQYF
TRBV2	once	TRBD1	TRBJ1-6	TGTGCCAGCAGCCGGGACAGGGGCATAAATAATTCACCCCTCCACTTT	CASSRDRGINNSPLHF
TRBV4-3	-	TRBD1	TRBJ1-1	TGCGCCAGCAGTCGACAGGGGAACACTGAAGCTTTCTTT	CASSRQGNTEAFF
TRBV28	-	TRBD1	TRBJ1-4	TGTGCCAGCAGTTTGGACAGGGTAACTGAAAAACTGTTTTTT	CASSLDRVTEKLFF
TRBV3-1/TRBV3-2	few	-	TRBJ1-1	TGTGCCAGCAGCCCTAACCGGAGAGGAAAAGCTTTCTTT	CASSPNRRGKAFF
TRBV2	-	-	TRBJ2-5	TGTGCCAGCAGTGAAAGATTGGTAGTTCAAGAGACCCAGTACTTC	CASSERLVVQETQYF
TRBV6-5	-	TRBD1	TRBJ1-5	TGTGCCAGCAGAACGACAGGGGGGGGCAATCAGCCCCAGCATTTT	CASRTTGGGNQPQHF
TRBV28	once	-	TRBJ2-2	TGTGCCAGCAGGTCTGGGGGGGCGACAACCGGGGAGCTGTTTTTT	CASRSGGATTGELFF
TRBV14	-	-	TRBJ1-2	TGTGCCAGCAGCCAAGAAGGGGGTTTTCGTGGCTACACCTTC	CASSQEGGFRGYTF
TRBV7-8	-	-	TRBJ1-5	TGTGCCAGCAGCCTGCGGATCCGCGGCAATCAGCCCCAGCATTTT	CASSLRIRGNQPQHF
TRBV19	-	-	TRBJ1-2	TGTGCCAGTAGTACCGGGGGGGCGCTTAACGATGGCTACACCTTC	CASSTGGALNDGYTF
TRBV2	-	-	TRBJ1-3	TGTGCCAGCAGGAAGGGACACCTTGAAGGAAACACCATATATTTT	CASRKGHLEGNTIYF
TRBV7-2	-	TRBD1	TRBJ2-6	TGTGCCAGCAGCTCACAGGGGACTGGGGCCAACGTCCTGACTTTC	CASSSQGTGANVLTF
TRBV28	once	TRBD1	TRBJ1-6	TGTGCCAGCAGGGTAACAGGGGTCGGTTCACCCCTCCACTTT	CASRVTGVGSPLHF
TRBV7-8	-	TRBD2	TRBJ2-1	TGTGCCAGCAGCCCTAGACTAGCGGGGGGGAAGAATGAGCAGTTCTTC	CASSPRLAGGKNEQFF
TRBV29-1	-	-	TRBJ2-3	TGCAGCGTTGATGGCCAGGGGGGTACAGATACGCAGTATTTT	CSVDGQGGTDTQYF
TRBV7-9	-	TRBD1	TRBJ2-7	TGTGCCAGCAGCTTAGGCCTTAGGACAGGGACCTACGAGCAGTACTTC	CASSLGLRTGTYEQYF
TRBV18	-	TRBD1	TRBJ2-1	TGTGCCAGCTCACCAGGGACAGGGAACAACAATGAGCAGTTCTTC	CASSPGTGNNNEQFF
TRBV5-6	-	-	TRBJ1-5	TGTGCCAGCAGCTTGTCGGACAACAATCAGCCCCAGCATTTT	CASSLSDNNQPQHF
TRBV5-6	-	TRBD1	TRBJ1-1	TGTGCCAGCAGCCATCGGACAGGGGGCTTTGAAGCTTTCTTT	CASSHRTGGFEAFF
TRBV27	-	-	TRBJ2-5	TGTGCCAGCAGTTTCGGAGGGGAGAAGACCCAGTACTTC	CASSFGGEKTQYF
TRBV14	once	TRBD1	TRBJ1-1	TGTGCCAGCAGCCACCGACAGGGGGCGGGGACGGCTTTCTTT	CASSHRQGAGTAFF
TRBV28	once	-	TRBJ2-2	TGTGCCAGCAGTTTGTTAACCGGGGAGCTGTTTTTT	CASSLLTGELFF
TRBV28	-	TRBD1	TRBJ1-5	TGTGCCAGCAGGGCCCGGGGGACAGGGGGCACTCAGCCCCAGCATTTT	CASRARGTGGTQPQHF
TRBV9	-	TRBD1	TRBJ2-7	TGTGCCAGCAGCGTAGAAGGGACAGCCTCCTACGAGCAGTACTTC	CASSVEGTASYEQYF
TRBV2	-	-	TRBJ1-5	TGTGCCAGCAGCCACAAAACAGGGACTAGCAATCAGCCCCAGCATTTT	CASSHKTGTSNQPQHF
TRBV27	-	TRBD1	TRBJ1-6	TGTGCCAGCAGTTCACGGACAGGGGGGCAAAATTCACCCCTCCACTTT	CASSSRTGGQNSPLHF
TRBV7-2	-	TRBD1	TRBJ1-5	TGTGCCAGCAGCACGGGACAGGGTTCGGATCAGCCCCAGCATTTT	CASSTGQGSDQPQHF
TRBV11-3	-	TRBD2	TRBJ2-1	TGTGCCAGCAGCTTAGGGGGTAGCGGGGGAGGCGAGCAGTTCTTC	CASSLGGSGGGEQFF
TRBV5-6	-	-	TRBJ2-3	TGTGCCAGCAGCTTGTTACAAAATTTCCAAGCGCAGTATTTT	CASSLLQNFQAQYF
TRBV7-2	once	-	TRBJ1-4	TGTGCCAGCAGCCCACACGCAGGGAATAATGAAAAACTGTTTTTT	CASSPHAGNNEKLFF
TRBV5-1	-	TRBD1	TRBJ2-5	TGCGCCAGCAGCTTGTTTGGGACAGGGCCCGGGGAGACCCAGTACTTC	CASSLFGTGPGETQYF
TRBV5-6	-	TRBD1	TRBJ1-5	TGTGCCAGCAGCTCACGACAGGGGAATTATAATCAGCCCCAGCATTTT	CASSSRQGNYNQPQHF
TRBV3-1/TRBV3-2	-	-	TRBJ2-6	TGTGCCAGCGAGGGTAGTGCCGGGGCCAACGTCCTGACTTTC	CASEGSAGANVLTF
TRBV18	-	TRBD2	TRBJ2-5	TGTGCCAGCTCACCACAAGCCAGCGGGATGTTGCAGACCCAGTACTTC	CASSPQASGMLQTQYF
TRBV11-2	-	-	TRBJ1-4	TGTGCCAGCAGCTCCAGCCGGGGACTGGCGAATGAAAAACTGTTTTTT	CASSSSRGLANEKLFF
TRBV28	once	-	TRBJ2-5	TGTGCCAGCAGAAATCCCCAGGGGCTGTACCAAGAGACCCAGTACTTC	CASRNPQGLYQETQYF
TRBV6-5	-	-	TRBJ2-7	TGTGCCAGCAGGCAGGGTACAGTTTCCTCCTACGAGCAGTACTTC	CASRQGTVSSYEQYF
TRBV28	-	-	TRBJ2-1	TGTGCCAGCTACCGTGGAGGGGAAGAGCAGTTCTTC	CASYRGGEEQFF
TRBV28	-	-	TRBJ1-2	TGTGCCAGCAGTTGGGGGGACCATGGCTACACCTTC	CASSWGDHGYTF
TRBV28	-	TRBD2	TRBJ2-7	TGTGCCAGCAGTGCCACTAGCGGGGGATCCTACGAGCAGTACTTC	CASSATSGGSYEQYF
TRBV19	-	TRBD1	TRBJ1-2	TGTGCCAGTAGTCCTGGACAGGGCAACTATGGCTACACCTTC	CASSPGQGNYGYTF
TRBV10-3	-	-	TRBJ1-1	TGTGCCATCAGTGAGTCGGGTAGGGGGGGCGCTGAAGCTTTCTTT	CAISESGRGGAEAFF
TRBV30	few	TRBD1	TRBJ1-2	TGTGCCTGGAGCCAAAGGGACAGGGGAAGGTATGGCTACACCTTC	CAWSQRDRGRYGYTF
TRBV27	-	TRBD1	TRBJ1-2	TGTGCCAGCAGTGCACGACAGGGGGGAGCTGGCTACACCTTC	CASSARQGGAGYTF